This T cell receptor beta chain was sequenced for a study of response to subunit inactivated influenza vaccine (dated by TCRdb to the late 2010s). At the level of the whole study: Deep quantitative T cell receptor repertoire profiling was used in the study to track responses to a trivalent subunit inactivated influenza vaccine.

The CDR3 spans 14 residues, from the cysteine through the phenylalanine. Only the CDR3 DNA stays, 42 bases, in frame from base 1. Between the V and J ends, shortened by 4 bases and 9 bases respectively, the junction contains 17 bases. CDR1 is given as SGHRS and CDR2 as YFSETQ, both from the germline V gene. The research as a whole found: It was suggested by the authors that each seasonal influenza vaccination may recruit only a limited number of new T cells.

The library was made by RT-PCR. Sequencing relied on an Illumina HiSeq 2500. Clones were called with MiXCR by TCRdb after fastp trimmed the public reads at Q25, and only in-frame beta chains were retained. Duplicate CDR3 protein sequences are folded into a single record with the most common DNA and genes. The sample table lists some 640,000 distinct CDR3 sequences, approximately 14% of them with a count of one. The ten largest account for around 7.3% of the sample. Worth noting for this clonotype: The target of this receptor is not known. Base quality data are lacking; no much larger clone is found one base away.

The chain is made from TRBV5-1 and TRBJ2-1; a tentative D call is TRBD1 (5 bases match). This sample comprised PBMCs from blood, obtained approximately 15 days before vaccination. This TCR was sampled from a man in his forties or fifties who received an inactivated influenza vaccine. Donor details come from another sample of the same person, matched by shared clones. The CDR3 reads as follows: CASSVGSDIGEQFF. The DNA sequence is given as TGCGCCAGCAGCGTGGGCTCGGACATCGGTGAGCAGTTCTTC. The variable domain in full, with residues beyond the CDR3 obtained from the reference TRBV5-1 and TRBJ2-1 genes, is KAGVTQTPRYLIKTRGQQVTLSCSPISGHRSVSWYQQTPGQGLQFLFEYFSETQRNKGNFPGRFSGRQFSNSRSEMNVSTLELGDSALYLCASSVGSDIGEQFFGPGTRLTVL.